This is a list of T cell receptor beta chains from one sample in a study of blood T cell repertoires in COVID-19. Only in-frame clones appear in the TCRdb table, and some are missing; sequencing was by immunoSEQ multiplex PCR. The sample holds about 210,000 clones; roughly 85% are singletons and the top ten take 2.4%. Specimen: peripheral blood. The receptors originated from a woman in her 70s with COVID-19, enrolled during active disease. Both conserved end residues are part of each CDR3. A D gene is named only where the DNA matches it firmly.

V gene: TRBV13
D gene: NA
J gene: TRBJ2-5
CDR3 protein: CASSPWGGLSGETQYF

V gene: TRBV29-1
D gene: NA
J gene: TRBJ1-1
CDR3 protein: CSVDVDTLGVSTEAFF

V gene: TRBV19
D gene: NA
J gene: TRBJ1-6
CDR3 protein: CASNDQRGNNSPLHF

V gene: TRBV7-2
D gene: NA
J gene: TRBJ1-3
CDR3 protein: CASSLKTVSGNTIYF

V gene: TRBV7-2
D gene: TRBD2
J gene: TRBJ2-1
CDR3 protein: CASSFTGTSGPNEQFF

V gene: TRBV2
D gene: TRBD1
J gene: TRBJ2-6
CDR3 protein: CAGSEARAGQGAIGANVLTF

V gene: TRBV19
D gene: TRBD1
J gene: TRBJ1-2
CDR3 protein: CASTRTGGTYYGYTF

V gene: TRBV3-1/TRBV3-2
D gene: NA
J gene: TRBJ1-1
CDR3 protein: CASSHQMGFMNTEAFF

V gene: TRBV5-6
D gene: TRBD1
J gene: TRBJ1-2
CDR3 protein: CASTRPQGAGYGYTF

V gene: TRBV7-2
D gene: NA
J gene: TRBJ2-3
CDR3 protein: CASSPSRALDTQYF

V gene: TRBV28
D gene: TRBD2
J gene: TRBJ2-7
CDR3 protein: CASSLLAGGREQYF

V gene: TRBV3-1/TRBV3-2
D gene: TRBD1
J gene: TRBJ1-4
CDR3 protein: CASSHLPSRTGDEKLFF

V gene: TRBV12-5
D gene: NA
J gene: TRBJ2-2
CDR3 protein: CASGLYTVTGELFF

V gene: TRBV7-2
D gene: NA
J gene: TRBJ2-3
CDR3 protein: CASSNQTFRDTQYF

V gene: TRBV5-1
D gene: NA
J gene: TRBJ2-7
CDR3 protein: CASSLNPGSNSYEQYF

V gene: TRBV5-4
D gene: NA
J gene: TRBJ1-1
CDR3 protein: CASSLPVESTEAFF

V gene: TRBV5-4
D gene: NA
J gene: TRBJ2-7
CDR3 protein: CASTGPRQPLEQYF

V gene: TRBV30
D gene: NA
J gene: TRBJ2-1
CDR3 protein: CAWSVYRTIPGQFF

V gene: TRBV4-2
D gene: NA
J gene: TRBJ1-2
CDR3 protein: CASSQGTPDNYGYTF

V gene: TRBV7-2
D gene: NA
J gene: TRBJ1-2
CDR3 protein: CASSLAQGPGNTF

V gene: TRBV29-1
D gene: TRBD1
J gene: TRBJ1-2
CDR3 protein: CSVRTGYYGYTF

V gene: TRBV7-9
D gene: TRBD1
J gene: TRBJ1-5
CDR3 protein: CASSLTTGTGYSNQPQHF

V gene: TRBV20-1
D gene: TRBD1
J gene: TRBJ2-1
CDR3 protein: CSASRQGANEQFF

V gene: TRBV7-3
D gene: TRBD1
J gene: TRBJ2-2
CDR3 protein: CASSSRPTGRTGELFF

V gene: TRBV9
D gene: NA
J gene: TRBJ1-1
CDR3 protein: CASSVARNTEAFF

V gene: TRBV19
D gene: NA
J gene: TRBJ1-1
CDR3 protein: CASSIARMNTEAFF

V gene: TRBV21-1
D gene: NA
J gene: TRBJ1-4
CDR3 protein: CASSQRTELATNEKLFF

V gene: TRBV5-1
D gene: TRBD2
J gene: TRBJ2-1
CDR3 protein: CASSPYGTSGPRNEQFF

V gene: TRBV10-2
D gene: TRBD2
J gene: TRBJ2-2
CDR3 protein: CASGTSGTGELFF

V gene: TRBV6-2/TRBV6-3
D gene: TRBD2
J gene: TRBJ2-1
CDR3 protein: CASSDQLAGAYNEQFF

V gene: TRBV7-9
D gene: TRBD1
J gene: TRBJ2-2
CDR3 protein: CASSLAFQGTEAGELFF

V gene: TRBV19
D gene: NA
J gene: TRBJ2-1
CDR3 protein: CASSIRPAAVDNEQFF

V gene: TRBV10-3
D gene: TRBD2
J gene: TRBJ2-7
CDR3 protein: CAINPDVGGEFNEQYF

V gene: TRBV5-6
D gene: NA
J gene: TRBJ1-3
CDR3 protein: CASSLHRVGNTIYF

V gene: TRBV18
D gene: TRBD2
J gene: TRBJ2-1
CDR3 protein: CASSLDSGASYNEQFF

V gene: TRBV12-5
D gene: NA
J gene: TRBJ1-6
CDR3 protein: CASGFFAPDGLNSPLHF

V gene: TRBV2
D gene: NA
J gene: TRBJ1-5
CDR3 protein: CASSEEPAAQPQHF